These T cell receptor beta chains were read from a single sample in a study of T-cell reconstitution after alpha-beta-depleted transplantation in children. TCRdb reprocessed the PCR reads via MiXCR and lists one record per CDR3 protein. The sample holds about 580,000 distinct CDR3 sequences, 25% to 30% seen once. Sequenced here: PBMCs, sampled before TCRalphabeta/CD19-depleted stem cell transplant. The receptors were gathered from a boy younger than two with Wiskott-Aldrich syndrome, due to receive a stem cell transplant. Both conserved end residues are part of each CDR3. A D gene is named only where the DNA matches it firmly. Size tells how often a clone was seen (once, few, many) or the class of an expanded clone, and some rows leave it out.

clone_size j_call d_call v_call cdr3_aa cdr3_nt
few TRBJ1-6 NA TRBV18 CASSPLGQGPSPLHF TGTGCCAGCTCACCTCTCGGGCAGGGACCTTCACCCCTCCACTTT
few TRBJ2-1 NA TRBV4-1 CASSQEAGQSYNEQFF TGCGCCAGCAGCCAAGAAGCCGGACAGTCCTACAATGAGCAGTTCTTC
few TRBJ2-3 TRBD2 TRBV15 CATSRDRRAGTDTQYF TGTGCCACCAGCAGAGATCGACGAGCGGGAACAGATACGCAGTATTTT
NA TRBJ2-4 TRBD2 TRBV20-1 CSAPGLEWNIQYF TGCAGTGCTCCGGGACTAGAGTGGAACATTCAGTACTTC
NA TRBJ2-7 TRBD1 TRBV25-1 CASSEGQGLGEQYF TGTGCCAGCAGTGAGGGACAGGGGTTGGGGGAGCAGTACTTC
NA TRBJ2-5 TRBD1 TRBV18 CASSPKPGQGETQYF TGTGCCAGCTCACCGAAACCGGGACAGGGAGAGACCCAGTACTTC
NA TRBJ2-1 NA TRBV10-3 CAISELGDGNEQFF TGTGCCATCAGTGAGTTGGGAGACGGCAATGAGCAGTTCTTC
few TRBJ2-2 NA TRBV5-1 CASSLAIGEELFF TGCGCCAGCAGCTTGGCCATTGGGGAGGAGCTGTTTTTT
NA TRBJ2-3 NA TRBV2 CASSDIRISTDTQYF TGTGCCAGCAGTGATATCAGGATAAGCACAGATACGCAGTATTTT
few TRBJ1-5 NA TRBV28 CASRGSVGPQHF TGTGCCAGCAGGGGCTCTGTGGGGCCCCAGCATTTT
NA TRBJ2-1 TRBD2 TRBV20-1 CSASPGLVRDEQFF TGCAGTGCTAGCCCGGGACTAGTCCGGGATGAGCAGTTCTTC
NA TRBJ2-1 TRBD2 TRBV12-3/TRBV12-4 CASSSSLAGGLYNEQFF TGTGCCAGCAGCTCCTCCCTAGCGGGAGGACTGTACAATGAGCAGTTCTTC
few TRBJ2-2 NA TRBV5-1 CASSWTTGNTGELFF TGCGCCAGCAGCTGGACGACAGGGAACACCGGGGAGCTGTTTTTT